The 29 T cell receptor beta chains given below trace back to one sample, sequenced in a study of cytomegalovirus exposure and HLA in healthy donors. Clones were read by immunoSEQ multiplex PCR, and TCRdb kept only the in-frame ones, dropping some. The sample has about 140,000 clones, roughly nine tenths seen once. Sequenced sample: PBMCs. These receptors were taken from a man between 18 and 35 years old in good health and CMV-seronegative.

This CDR3 is CASSVPPNNEQFF. For the CDR3, the DNA is TGTGCCAGCAGCGTACCCCCAAACAATGAGCAGTTCTTC. V gene TRBV9 combines with J gene TRBJ2-1; no clear D gene. The CDR3 loop spans 13 amino acids. CDR1 and CDR2 from the germline V gene are SGDLS and YYNGEE. Trimming removed 1 base at V and 5 bases at J, with 7 bases between.

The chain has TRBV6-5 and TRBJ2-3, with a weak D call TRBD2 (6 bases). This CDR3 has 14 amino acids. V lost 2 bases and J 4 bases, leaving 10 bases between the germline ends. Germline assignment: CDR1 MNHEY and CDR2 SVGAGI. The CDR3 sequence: CASSYETRADTQYF. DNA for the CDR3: TGTGCCAGCAGTTACGAGACTAGAGCAGATACGCAGTATTTT.

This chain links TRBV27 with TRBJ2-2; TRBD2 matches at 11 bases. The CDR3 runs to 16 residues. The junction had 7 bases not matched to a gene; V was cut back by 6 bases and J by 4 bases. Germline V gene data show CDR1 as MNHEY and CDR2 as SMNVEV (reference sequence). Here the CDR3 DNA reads TGTGCCAGCAGAAGGGCGGGGACTAGCGGCACCGGGGAGCTGTTTTTT. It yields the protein CASRRAGTSGTGELFF.

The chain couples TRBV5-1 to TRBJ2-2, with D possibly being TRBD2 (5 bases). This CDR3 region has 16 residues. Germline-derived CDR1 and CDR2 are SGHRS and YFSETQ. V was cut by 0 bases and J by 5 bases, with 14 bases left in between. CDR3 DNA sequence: TGCGCCAGCAGCTTGGCCAACCCCCCGGGGACCGGGGAGCTGTTTTTT. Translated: CASSLANPPGTGELFF. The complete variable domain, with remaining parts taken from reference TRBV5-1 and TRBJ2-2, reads KAGVTQTPRYLIKTRGQQVTLSCSPISGHRSVSWYQQTPGQGLQFLFEYFSETQRNKGNFPGRFSGRQFSNSRSEMNVSTLELGDSALYLCASSLANPPGTGELFFGEGSRLTVL.

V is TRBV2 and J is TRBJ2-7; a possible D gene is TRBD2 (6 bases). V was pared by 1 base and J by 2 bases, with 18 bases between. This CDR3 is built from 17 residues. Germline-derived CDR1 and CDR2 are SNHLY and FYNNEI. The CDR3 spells CASSEGDYVAETYEQYF. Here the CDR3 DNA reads TGTGCCAGCAGTGAAGGTGACTACGTAGCGGAGACCTACGAGCAGTACTTC.

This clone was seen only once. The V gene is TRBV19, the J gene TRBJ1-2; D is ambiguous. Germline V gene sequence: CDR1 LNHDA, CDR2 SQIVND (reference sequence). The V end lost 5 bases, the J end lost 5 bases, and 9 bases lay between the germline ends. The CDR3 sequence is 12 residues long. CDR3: CASSLGHYGYTF. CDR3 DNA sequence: TGTGCCAGTAGTCTGGGCCATTATGGCTACACCTTC.

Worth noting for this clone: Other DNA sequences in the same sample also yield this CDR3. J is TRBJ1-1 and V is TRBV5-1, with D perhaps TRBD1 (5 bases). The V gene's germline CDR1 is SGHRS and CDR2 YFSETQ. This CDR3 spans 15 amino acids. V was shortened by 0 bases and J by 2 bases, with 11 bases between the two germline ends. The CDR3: CASSLAQGGNTEAFF. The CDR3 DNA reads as TGCGCCAGCAGCTTGGCGCAGGGAGGCAACACTGAAGCTTTCTTT. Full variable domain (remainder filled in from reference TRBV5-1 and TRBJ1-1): KAGVTQTPRYLIKTRGQQVTLSCSPISGHRSVSWYQQTPGQGLQFLFEYFSETQRNKGNFPGRFSGRQFSNSRSEMNVSTLELGDSALYLCASSLAQGGNTEAFFGQGTRLTVV.

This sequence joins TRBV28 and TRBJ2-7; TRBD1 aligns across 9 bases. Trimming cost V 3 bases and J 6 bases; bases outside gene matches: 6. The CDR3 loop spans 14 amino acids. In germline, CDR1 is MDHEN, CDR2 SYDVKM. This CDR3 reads CASSFSGTGFEQYF. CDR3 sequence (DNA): TGTGCCAGCAGTTTCTCCGGGACAGGGTTCGAGCAGTACTTC. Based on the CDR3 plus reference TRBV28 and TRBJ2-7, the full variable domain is DVKVTQSSRYLVKRTGEKVFLECVQDMDHENMFWYRQDPGLGLRLIYFSYDVKMKEKGDIPEGYSVSREKKERFSLILESASTNQTSMYLCASSFSGTGFEQYFGPGTRLTVT.

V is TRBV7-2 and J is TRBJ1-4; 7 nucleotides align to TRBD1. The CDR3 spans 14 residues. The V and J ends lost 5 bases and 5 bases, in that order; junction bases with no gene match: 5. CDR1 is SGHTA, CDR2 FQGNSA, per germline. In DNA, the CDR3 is TGTGCCAGCAGCCTGACAGGGTGGAATGAAAAACTGTTTTTT. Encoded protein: CASSLTGWNEKLFF.

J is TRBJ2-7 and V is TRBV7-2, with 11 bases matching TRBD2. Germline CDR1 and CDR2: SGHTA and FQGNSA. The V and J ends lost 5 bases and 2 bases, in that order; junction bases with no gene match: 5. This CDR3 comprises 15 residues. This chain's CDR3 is CASSIDSGRAYEQYF. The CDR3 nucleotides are TGTGCCAGCAGCATCGATAGCGGGAGGGCCTACGAGCAGTACTTC.

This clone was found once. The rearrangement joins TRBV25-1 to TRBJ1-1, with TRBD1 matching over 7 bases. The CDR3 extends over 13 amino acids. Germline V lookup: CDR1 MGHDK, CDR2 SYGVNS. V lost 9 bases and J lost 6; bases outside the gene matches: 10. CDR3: CASAWTGRAEAFF. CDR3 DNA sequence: TGTGCCAGTGCCTGGACAGGTAGAGCTGAAGCTTTCTTT.

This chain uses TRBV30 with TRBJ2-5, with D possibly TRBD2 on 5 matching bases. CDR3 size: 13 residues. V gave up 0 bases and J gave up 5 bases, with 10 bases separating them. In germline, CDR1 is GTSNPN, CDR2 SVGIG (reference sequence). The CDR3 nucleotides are TGTGCCTGGAGTGTAGGGTGGGAGGAGACCCAGTACTTC. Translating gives CAWSVGWEETQYF.

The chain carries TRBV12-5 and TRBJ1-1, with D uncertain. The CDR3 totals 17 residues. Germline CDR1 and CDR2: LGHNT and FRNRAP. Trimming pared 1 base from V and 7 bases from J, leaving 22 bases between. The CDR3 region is CASGLGTSGGAGSEAFF. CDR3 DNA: TGTGCTAGTGGTTTGGGTACCTCGGGAGGCGCCGGTAGTGAAGCTTTCTTT.

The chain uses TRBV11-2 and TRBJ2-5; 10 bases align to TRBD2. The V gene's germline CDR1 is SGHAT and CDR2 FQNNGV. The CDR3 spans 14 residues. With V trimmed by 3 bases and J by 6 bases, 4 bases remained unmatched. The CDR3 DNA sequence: TGTGCCAGCAGCTTCTCGGGACTAGCGAAGACCCAGTACTTC. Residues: CASSFSGLAKTQYF.

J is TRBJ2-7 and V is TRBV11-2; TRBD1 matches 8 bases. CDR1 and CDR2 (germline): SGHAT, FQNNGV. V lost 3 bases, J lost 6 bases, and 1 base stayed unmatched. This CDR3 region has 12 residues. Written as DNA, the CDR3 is TGTGCCAGCAGCTTCGACAGGGGCGAGCAGTACTTC. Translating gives CASSFDRGEQYF.

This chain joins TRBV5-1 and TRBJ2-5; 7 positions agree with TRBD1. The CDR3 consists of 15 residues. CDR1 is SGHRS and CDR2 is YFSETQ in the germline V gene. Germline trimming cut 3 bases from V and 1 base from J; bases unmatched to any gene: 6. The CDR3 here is CASSWGQSPQETQYF. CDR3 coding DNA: TGCGCCAGCAGCTGGGGACAGTCCCCCCAAGAGACCCAGTACTTC.

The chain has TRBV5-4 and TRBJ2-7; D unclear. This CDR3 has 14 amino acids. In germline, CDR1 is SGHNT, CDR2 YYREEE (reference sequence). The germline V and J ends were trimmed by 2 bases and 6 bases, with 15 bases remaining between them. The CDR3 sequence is CASSFWASPGEQYF. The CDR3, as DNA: TGTGCCAGCAGCTTTTGGGCCTCCCCTGGCGAGCAGTACTTC.

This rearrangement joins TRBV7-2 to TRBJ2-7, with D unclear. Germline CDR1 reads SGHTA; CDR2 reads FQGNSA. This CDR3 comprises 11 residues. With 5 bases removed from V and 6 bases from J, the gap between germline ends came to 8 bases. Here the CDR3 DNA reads TGTGCCAGCAGCGACACACGCGAGCAGTACTTC. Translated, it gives CASSDTREQYF.

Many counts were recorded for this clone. CDR3 bases: TGTGCCAGCTCACGAACCGGGACATGGAATTCACCCCTCCACTTT. Its translation: CASSRTGTWNSPLHF. This chain uses TRBV18 with TRBJ1-6; tentatively, D is TRBD1 (6 bases). The V end was cut by 4 bases, the J end by 7 bases, with 14 bases between. Per germline, CDR1 KGHSH and CDR2 LQKENI. The CDR3 spans 15 residues.

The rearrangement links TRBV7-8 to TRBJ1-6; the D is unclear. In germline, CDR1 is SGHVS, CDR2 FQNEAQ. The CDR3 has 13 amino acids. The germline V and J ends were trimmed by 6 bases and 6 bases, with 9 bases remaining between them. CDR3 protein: CASSPFVNSPLHF. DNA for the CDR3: TGTGCCAGCAGTCCATTTGTTAATTCACCCCTCCACTTT.

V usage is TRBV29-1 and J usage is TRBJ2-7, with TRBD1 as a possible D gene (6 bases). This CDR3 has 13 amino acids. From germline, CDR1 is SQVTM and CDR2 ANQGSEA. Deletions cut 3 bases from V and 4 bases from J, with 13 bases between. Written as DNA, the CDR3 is TGCAGCGTTGATGGGCAGGGGAAATACGAGCAGTACTTC. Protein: CSVDGQGKYEQYF.

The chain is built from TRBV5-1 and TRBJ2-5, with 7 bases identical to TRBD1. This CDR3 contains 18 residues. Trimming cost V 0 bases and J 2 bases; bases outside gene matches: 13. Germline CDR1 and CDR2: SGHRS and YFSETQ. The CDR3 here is CASSLAPSGTEYQETQYF. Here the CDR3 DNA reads TGCGCCAGCAGCTTGGCCCCCTCCGGGACAGAATATCAAGAGACCCAGTACTTC.

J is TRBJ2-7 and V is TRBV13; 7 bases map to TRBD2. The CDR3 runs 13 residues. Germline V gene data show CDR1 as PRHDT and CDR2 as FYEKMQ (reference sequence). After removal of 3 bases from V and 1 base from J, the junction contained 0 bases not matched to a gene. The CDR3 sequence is CASSFGGSYEQYF. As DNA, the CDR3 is TGTGCCAGCAGCTTCGGGGGGTCCTACGAGCAGTACTTC.

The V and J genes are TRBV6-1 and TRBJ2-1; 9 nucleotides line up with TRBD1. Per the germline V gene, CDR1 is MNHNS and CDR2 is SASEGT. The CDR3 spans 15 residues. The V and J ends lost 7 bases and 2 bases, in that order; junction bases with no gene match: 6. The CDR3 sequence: CASTLDRGAYNEQFF. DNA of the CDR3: TGTGCCAGCACCCTAGACAGGGGGGCCTACAATGAGCAGTTCTTC.

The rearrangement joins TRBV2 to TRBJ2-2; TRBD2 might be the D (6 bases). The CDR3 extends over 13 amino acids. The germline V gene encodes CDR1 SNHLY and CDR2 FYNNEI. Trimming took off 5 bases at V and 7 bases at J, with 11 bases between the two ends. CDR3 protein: CASSPLAYGELFF. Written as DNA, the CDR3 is TGTGCCAGCAGTCCCCTAGCGTACGGGGAGCTGTTTTTT.

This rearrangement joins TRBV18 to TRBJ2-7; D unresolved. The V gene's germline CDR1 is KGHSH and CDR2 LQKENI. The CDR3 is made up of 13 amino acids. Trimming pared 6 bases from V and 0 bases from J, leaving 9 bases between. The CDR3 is CASSPASSYEQYF. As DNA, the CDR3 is TGTGCCAGCTCTCCCGCGAGCTCCTACGAGCAGTACTTC.

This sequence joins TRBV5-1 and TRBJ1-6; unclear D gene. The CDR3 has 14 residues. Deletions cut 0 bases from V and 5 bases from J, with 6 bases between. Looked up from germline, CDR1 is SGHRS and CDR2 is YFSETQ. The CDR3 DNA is TGCGCCAGCAGCTTGGGACGGGATAATTCACCCCTCCACTTT. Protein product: CASSLGRDNSPLHF.

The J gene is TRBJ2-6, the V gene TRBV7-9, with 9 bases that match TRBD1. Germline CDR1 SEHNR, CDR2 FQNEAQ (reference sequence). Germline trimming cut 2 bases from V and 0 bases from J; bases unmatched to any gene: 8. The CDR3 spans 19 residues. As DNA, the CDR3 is TGTGCCAGCAGCTTATCTTTCGGGACAGGGAACTCTGGGGCCAACGTCCTGACTTTC. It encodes CASSLSFGTGNSGANVLTF. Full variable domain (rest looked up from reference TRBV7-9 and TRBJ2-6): DTGVSQNPRHKITKRGQNVTFRCDPISEHNRLYWYRQTLGQGPEFLTYFQNEAQLEKSRLLSDRFSAERPKGSFSTLEIQRTEQGDSAMYLCASSLSFGTGNSGANVLTFGAGSRLTVL.

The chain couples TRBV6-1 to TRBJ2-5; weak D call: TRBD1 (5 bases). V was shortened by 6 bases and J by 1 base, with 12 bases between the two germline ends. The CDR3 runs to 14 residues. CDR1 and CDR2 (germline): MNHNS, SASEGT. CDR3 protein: CASRRSQGQETQYF. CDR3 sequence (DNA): TGTGCCAGCAGGCGGAGTCAGGGCCAAGAGACCCAGTACTTC.